This T cell receptor beta chain was sequenced for a study of cytomegalovirus exposure and HLA in healthy donors. Study conclusions and caveats: According to reports, the classifier identified cytomegalovirus status with high specificity and sensitivity.

The CDR3 runs to 18 residues. Germline trimming cut 0 bases from V and 7 bases from J; bases unmatched to any gene: 12. Germline lookup yields CDR1 LGHNA and CDR2 YNFKEQ. Notes on this clone: The antigen remains unidentified.

13 Jbeta primers and 60 Vbeta primers were used for the PCR. Here immunoSEQ multiplex PCR was the method, and the copy in TCRdb shows in-frame clones only, minus some. This table holds 100,000 to 150,000 clones, around 78% found once. Sample: PBMCs. V is TRBV4-2 and J is TRBJ1-4; 9 bases agree with TRBD1. The sequence was collected from a woman between 50 and 59 years old in good health and CMV-seronegative. CDR3 region: CASSQEAAFPGQGEKLFF. The CDR3 bases are TGTGCCAGCAGCCAAGAGGCGGCTTTCCCGGGACAGGGTGAAAAACTGTTTTTT.